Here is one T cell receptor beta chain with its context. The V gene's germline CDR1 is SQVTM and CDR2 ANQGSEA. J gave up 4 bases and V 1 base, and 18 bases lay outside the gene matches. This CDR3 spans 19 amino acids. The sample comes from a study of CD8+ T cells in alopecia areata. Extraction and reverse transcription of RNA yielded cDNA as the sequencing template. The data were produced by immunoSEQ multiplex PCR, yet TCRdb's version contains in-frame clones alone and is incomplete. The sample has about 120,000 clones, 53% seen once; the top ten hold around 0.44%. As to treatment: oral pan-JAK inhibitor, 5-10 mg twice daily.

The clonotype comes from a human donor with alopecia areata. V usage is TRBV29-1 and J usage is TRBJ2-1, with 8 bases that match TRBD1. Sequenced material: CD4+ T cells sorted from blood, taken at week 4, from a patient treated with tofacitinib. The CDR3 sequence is CSVEVVWDRSTSIYNEQFF. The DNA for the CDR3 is TGCAGCGTTGAAGTAGTTTGGGACAGGTCCACTTCAATTTACAATGAGCAGTTCTTC.